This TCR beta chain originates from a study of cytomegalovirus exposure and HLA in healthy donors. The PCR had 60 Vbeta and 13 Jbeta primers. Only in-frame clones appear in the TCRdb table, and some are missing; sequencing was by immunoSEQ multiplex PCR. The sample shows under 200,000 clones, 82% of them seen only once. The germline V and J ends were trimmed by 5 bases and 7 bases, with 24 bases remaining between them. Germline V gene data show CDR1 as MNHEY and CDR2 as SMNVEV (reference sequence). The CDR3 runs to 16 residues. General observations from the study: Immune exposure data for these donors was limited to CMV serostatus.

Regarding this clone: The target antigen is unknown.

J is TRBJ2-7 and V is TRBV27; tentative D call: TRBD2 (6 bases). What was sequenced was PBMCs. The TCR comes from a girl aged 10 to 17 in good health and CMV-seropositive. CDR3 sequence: CASSKNPGSRPGEQYF. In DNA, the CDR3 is TGTGCCAGCAGTAAAAACCCCGGGAGCAGGCCTGGGGAGCAGTACTTC.